What follows are 11 T cell receptor beta chains derived from one specimen sequenced in a study of vaccination and CD4 T cells after COVID-19. As for treatment: roughly ten-day PBMC culture with coronavirus spike peptide pools or control peptides (ViraFEST assay). The antigens for these receptors are not known. Sequencing of DNA taken from cultured CD4+ T cells relied on the Oncomine TCR Beta short-read assay. Using its own MiXCR run on the PCR reads, TCRdb lists one record per CDR3 protein. The sample yields 20,000 to 25,000 distinct CDR3 sequences, around two thirds seen once. Sample: CD4+ T cells from blood, cultured in vitro, taken before SARS-CoV-2 vaccination. All receptors come from a human donor who received a COVID-19 vaccine.

V gene TRBV6-4 combines with J gene TRBJ1-5, with D unresolved. This CDR3 region has 13 residues. Per the germline V gene, CDR1 is MRHNA and CDR2 is SNTAGT. V lost 3 bases and J 4 bases, leaving 7 bases between the germline ends. The CDR3 sequence: CASSEVWNQPQHF. CDR3 nucleotide sequence: TGTGCCAGCAGTGAGGTCTGGAATCAGCCCCAGCATTTT.

With respect to this clonotype: One junction end does not reproduce the germline sequence, and a read error may be involved. The chain combines TRBV7-6 with TRBJ2-7, with unresolved D. The CDR3 consists of 13 residues. Germline values: CDR1 SGHVS, CDR2 FNYEAQ. CDR3 coding DNA: TGTGCCTGCAGCTTAGGTAAAGGGAACGAGCAGTACTTC. This sequence encodes CACSLGKGNEQYF.

This clonotype was found a few times. This chain connects TRBV7-2 to TRBJ2-3, with D possibly matching TRBD1 (5 bases). V lost 5 bases, J lost 1 base, and 16 bases lay in between. CDR3 size: 16 residues. CDR1 and CDR2 (germline): SGHTA, FQGNSA. The CDR3 DNA reads as TGTGCCAGCAGCCCCCCGCCAGGGCTGGGCACAGATACGCAGTATTTT. Its translation: CASSPPPGLGTDTQYF.

The rearrangement joins TRBV19 to TRBJ1-2, with TRBD1 matching 12 bases. The germline gives CDR1 LNHDA, CDR2 SQIVND (reference sequence). Trimming took 3 bases from V and 14 from J; bases not matched to a gene: 7. The CDR3 length is 13 residues. CDR3: CASSIGDRGPGTF. The CDR3 DNA follows: TGTGCCAGTAGTATCGGGGACAGGGGGCCTGGGACCTTC.

This chain links TRBV6-1 with TRBJ1-1; 9 nucleotides agree with TRBD1. Germline V CDR1 and CDR2: MNHNS, SASEGT. This CDR3 is built from 16 residues. Trimming at V came to 5 bases and at J to 5 bases, leaving 12 bases not matched to a gene. Here the CDR3 DNA reads TGTGCCAGCAGTACCGGGACAGGGTACGTCAATACTGAAGCTTTCTTT. This gives the protein CASSTGTGYVNTEAFF.

Only a few counts were recorded for this clonotype. The chain combines TRBV6-1 with TRBJ2-1; a weak D match, TRBD2 (5 bases). This CDR3 has 14 residues. The V gene lost 0 bases and the J gene lost 6 bases, with 9 bases spanning the gap. CDR1 is MNHNS and CDR2 is SASEGT in the germline V gene. The CDR3 region has the DNA TGTGCCAGCAGTGAAGCTCGGGCGGGCAATGAGCAGTTCTTC. Protein product: CASSEARAGNEQFF.

The chain links TRBV7-9 to TRBJ2-3; 7 bases fit TRBD2. Germline V gene lookup returns CDR1 SEHNR and CDR2 FQNEAQ (reference sequence). CDR3 size: 15 residues. V was pared by 1 base and J by 4 bases, with 5 bases of the junction left unmatched. Here the CDR3 DNA reads TGTGCCAGCAGCTTAGGCCTAGCGGATTCAGATACGCAGTATTTT. Amino acid sequence: CASSLGLADSDTQYF.

This clonotype is classed as medium-sized. The chain recombines TRBV19 with TRBJ1-5; D remains ambiguous. The CDR3 has 16 amino acids. Trimming removed 3 bases at V and 2 bases at J, with 14 bases between. CDR1 and CDR2 (germline): LNHDA, SQIVND (reference sequence). Here the CDR3 DNA reads TGTGCCAGTAGTATCGGACGGGCGAGTCGCAATCAGCCCCAGCATTTT. Protein sequence: CASSIGRASRNQPQHF.

The rearrangement joins TRBV7-3 to TRBJ2-7; D possibly corresponds to TRBD2 (6 bases). The CDR3 has 13 amino acids. Germline CDR1 is SGHTA and CDR2 is FQGTGA. The V and J ends lost 5 bases and 5 bases respectively, with 13 bases between them. CDR3 region: CASSAEGGDEQYF. The CDR3 DNA reads as TGTGCCAGCAGCGCCGAGGGCGGGGACGAGCAGTACTTC.

The rearrangement links TRBV7-9 to TRBJ2-5; unclear D gene. The CDR3 contains 13 residues. Germline assignment: CDR1 SEHNR and CDR2 FQNEAQ (reference sequence). V lost 5 bases and J lost 4, with 11 bases in between. CDR3 nucleotides: TGTGCCAGCAGCCCAGCCGGCGGAGAGACCCAGTACTTC. Translated, it gives CASSPAGGETQYF.

In this sample, this clonotype turned up a few times. The J gene is TRBJ2-3, the V gene TRBV10-1; D may match TRBD1 or TRBD2 (5 bases each). Deletions cut 5 bases from V and 5 bases from J, with 11 bases between. The CDR3 is 13 residues long. Germline V gene sequence: CDR1 WNHNN, CDR2 SYGVQD (reference sequence). This chain's CDR3 is CASSSRGEDTQYF. The CDR3 DNA reads as TGCGCCAGCAGTTCGAGAGGGGAAGATACGCAGTATTTT.